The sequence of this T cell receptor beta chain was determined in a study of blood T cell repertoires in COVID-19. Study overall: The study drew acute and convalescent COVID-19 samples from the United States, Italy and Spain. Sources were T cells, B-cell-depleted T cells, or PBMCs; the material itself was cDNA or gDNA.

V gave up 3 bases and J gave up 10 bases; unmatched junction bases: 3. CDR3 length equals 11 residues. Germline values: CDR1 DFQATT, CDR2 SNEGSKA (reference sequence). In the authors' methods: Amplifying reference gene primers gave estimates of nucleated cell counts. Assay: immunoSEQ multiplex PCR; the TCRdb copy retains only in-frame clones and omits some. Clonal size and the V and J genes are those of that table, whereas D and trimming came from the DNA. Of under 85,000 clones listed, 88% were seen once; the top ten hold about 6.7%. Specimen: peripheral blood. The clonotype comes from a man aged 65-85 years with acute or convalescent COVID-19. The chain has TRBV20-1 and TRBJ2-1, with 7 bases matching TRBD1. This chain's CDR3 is CSASPRGEQFF. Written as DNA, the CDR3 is TGCAGTGCTAGCCCCAGGGGGGAGCAGTTCTTC.